Described below is a single TCR beta chain sequence and its context. No antigen is known for it. This entry belongs to a study of T cell responses to AZD1222 COVID-19 vaccine. Study-wide points: Most donors were white British and more were female, and clonal diversity was possibly underestimated. All repertoire sampling was performed exclusively after the peak T cell response. Reports indicate that nearly half of spike-specific TCRs are directed at unmutated variant regions.

Sequencing was performed with immunoSEQ multiplex PCR; in TCRdb, only in-frame clones are kept and a portion is missing. The table lists 150,000 to 200,000 clones, 90% to 95% of them singletons. CDR1 and CDR2 from the germline V gene are MNHNY and SVGAGI (reference sequence). The V and J ends lost 5 bases and 1 base respectively, with 8 bases between them. The CDR3 consists of 13 residues. V is TRBV6-6 and J is TRBJ1-1; D gene uncertain. Sequencing used peripheral blood, obtained 28 days after the second dose of the MenACWY control vaccine. This TCR came from an adult who received the MenACWY meningococcal vaccine as a control. The CDR3 sequence: CASSQEANTEAFF. The CDR3 DNA follows: TGTGCCAGCAGTCAAGAAGCGAACACTGAAGCTTTCTTT.